These 20 T cell receptor beta chains share one sample of origin, sequenced in a study of molecular identifiers for immune sequencing clone quantification. TCRdb reprocessed the PCR reads via MiXCR and lists one record per CDR3 protein. The repertoire has around 300,000 distinct CDR3 sequences, roughly a quarter of them found once; the top ten carry 0.65% to 0.75%. The sequencing input was naive CD8+ T cells from blood, with Jurkat cell RNA spiked in. Subset specified: FACS-sorted CD8+CD4-CCR7+CD45RA+ naive T cells. The receptors were sampled from a human donor in good health. Some libraries in this study had Jurkat cell RNA spiked in.

Ten or more counts support this clonotype. CDR3 coding DNA: TGTGCCTGGGAACAGGGGACTGGGGCCAACGTCCTGACTTTC. Translated, it gives CAWEQGTGANVLTF. V and J are TRBV30 and TRBJ2-6; TRBD1 agrees at 7 bases. Trimming at V came to 5 bases and at J to 2 bases, leaving 3 bases not matched to a gene. This CDR3 has 14 amino acids. Germline CDR1 and CDR2: GTSNPN and SVGIG (reference sequence).

This clonotype was counted a few times. The chain uses TRBV20-1 and TRBJ2-7; either TRBD1 or TRBD2 may supply D (5 bases each). V gave up 5 bases and J gave up 4 bases, with 9 bases separating them. The CDR3 covers 11 residues. Germline V gene sequence: CDR1 DFQATT, CDR2 SNEGSKA (reference sequence). The CDR3 reads CSAPWGYEQYF. DNA of the CDR3: TGCAGTGCTCCCTGGGGGTACGAGCAGTACTTC.

V usage is TRBV7-9 and J usage is TRBJ1-1; 7 positions agree with TRBD1. The J segment lost 0 bases and the V segment lost 3 bases, leaving 4 bases of the junction unmatched. The CDR3 contains 15 residues. Germline-derived CDR1 and CDR2 are SEHNR and FQNEAQ (reference sequence). CDR3 sequence: CASSFVTGVNTEAFF. The CDR3 DNA reads as TGTGCCAGCAGCTTCGTCACAGGGGTGAACACTGAAGCTTTCTTT.

The CDR3 sequence: CAISPTVNTEAFF. The CDR3, as DNA: TGTGCCATCAGTCCTACAGTCAACACTGAAGCTTTCTTT. The chain links TRBV10-3 to TRBJ1-1; D remains unclear. Trimming stripped 5 bases from V and 2 bases from J, with 9 bases between. The germline gives CDR1 ENHRY, CDR2 SYGVKD. The CDR3 has 13 amino acids.

This chain uses TRBV20-1 with TRBJ2-7; TRBD1 might be the D (6 bases). Germline assignment: CDR1 DFQATT and CDR2 SNEGSKA (reference sequence). The CDR3 is made up of 13 amino acids. The germline V and J ends were trimmed by 6 bases and 2 bases, with 14 bases remaining between them. In DNA form, the CDR3 reads TGCAGTGCGGACGGACAGAGGGCCTACGAGCAGTACTTC. This sequence encodes CSADGQRAYEQYF.

A few counts support this clonotype. The J gene is TRBJ2-5, the V gene TRBV27; 9 bases agree with TRBD1. CDR1 is MNHEY, CDR2 SMNVEV, per germline (reference sequence). Trimming at V came to 5 bases and at J to 5 bases, leaving 6 bases not matched to a gene. This CDR3 has 14 amino acids. The CDR3 here is CASSRTGDRETQYF. The CDR3 region has the DNA TGTGCCAGCAGTAGGACAGGGGATCGGGAGACCCAGTACTTC.

This clonotype has just a few counts. V and J are TRBV7-2 and TRBJ2-3, with D perhaps matching TRBD1 (5 bases). Between the trimmed V and J ends, which lost 6 bases and 2 bases, there was a span of 9 bases. Germline V gene data show CDR1 as SGHTA and CDR2 as FQGNSA. The CDR3 spans 13 residues. This CDR3 is CASSVGDTDTQYF. The CDR3 DNA reads TGTGCCAGCAGTGTAGGGGACACAGATACGCAGTATTTT. The whole variable domain, remainder taken from reference TRBV7-2 and TRBJ2-3, is GAGVSQSPSNKVTEKGKDVELRCDPISGHTALYWYRQSLGQGLEFLIYFQGNSAPDKSGLPSDRFSAERTGGSVSTLTIQRTQQEDSAVYLCASSVGDTDTQYFGPGTRLTVL.

This clonotype was found many times. The rearrangement uses TRBV6-6 and TRBJ2-3; tentatively, D is TRBD1 or TRBD2 (5 bases each). Germline V gene lookup returns CDR1 MNHNY and CDR2 SVGAGI (reference sequence). CDR3 length: 16 amino acids. V gave up 5 bases and J gave up 0 bases, with 15 bases separating them. The CDR3 loop reads CASSDRADTSTDTQYF. CDR3 sequence (DNA): TGTGCCAGCAGTGACAGAGCGGACACTAGCACAGATACGCAGTATTTT.

This clonotype was seen at least ten times. The CDR3 DNA reads as TGCGCCAGCAGCTTTTACAGGGATCCTAGTTCACCCCTCCACTTT. Its protein is CASSFYRDPSSPLHF. The chain employs TRBV5-1 and TRBJ1-6, with D maybe TRBD1 (6 bases). V lost 2 bases and J 9 bases, leaving 15 bases between the germline ends. This CDR3 has 15 amino acids. Germline values: CDR1 SGHRS, CDR2 YFSETQ.

As concerns this clonotype: A much larger clone is a single base away; this may be a read error. The chain combines TRBV7-9 with TRBJ2-7; D remains unclear. Trimming left V 4 bases short and J 8 bases short, with 9 bases between. The V gene's germline CDR1 is SEHNR and CDR2 FQNEAQ (reference sequence). The CDR3 totals 11 residues. The CDR3 DNA reads TGTGCCAGCAGCTCTCAGTACAAGCAGTACTTC. It codes for CASSSQYKQYF.

This chain links TRBV12-3 or TRBV12-4 with TRBJ2-1; 16 positions agree with TRBD2. The CDR3 has 18 amino acids. V shed 7 bases and J 9 bases; nucleotides not matched to a gene: 15. This CDR3 is CASTLPPGLAGGPGEQFF. The CDR3 DNA is TGTGCCAGCACCCTGCCCCCGGGACTAGCGGGGGGGCCGGGTGAGCAGTTCTTC.

Comments on this clonotype: At one end, the junction sequence differs from germline, possibly due to a read error. This sequence joins TRBV7-6 and TRBJ2-1; D remains unclear. From germline, CDR1 is SGHVS and CDR2 FNYEAQ. The CDR3 contains 12 residues. Written as DNA, the CDR3 is TGTGCCAGCAGCCCACAAAACACCGAGCTGTTCTTC. Its translation is CASSPQNTELFF. Combining the CDR3 with reference TRBV7-6 and TRBJ2-1 gives the whole variable domain GAGVSQSPRYKVTKRGQDVALRCDPISGHVSLYWYRQALGQGPEFLTYFNYEAQQDKSGLPNDRFSAERPEGSISTLTIQRTEQRDSAMYRCASSPQNTELFFGPGTRLTVL.

Comments on this clonotype: A read error may be the cause here, since a much bigger clone is one base away. This chain uses TRBV6-5 with TRBJ1-1; D possibly corresponds to TRBD1 (5 bases). CDR3 length equals 11 residues. The germline gives CDR1 MNHEY, CDR2 SVGAGI. Trimming left V 7 bases short and J 10 bases short, with 13 bases between. The CDR3 DNA reads TGTGCCAGCACCGGGGGAGTCAGAGCTTTCTTT. Amino acids: CASTGGVRAFF.

Only a few counts were recorded for this clonotype. This chain connects TRBV6-4 to TRBJ2-2; D gene uncertain. This CDR3 has 14 residues. Trimming took off 9 bases at V and 4 bases at J, with 15 bases between the two ends. Germline V lookup: CDR1 MRHNA, CDR2 SNTAGT. CDR3 amino acids: CARARSAGTGELFF. For the CDR3, the DNA is TGTGCCAGGGCCCGGAGTGCCGGCACCGGGGAGCTGTTTTTT.

This clonotype was counted between two and nine times. The chain has TRBV6-2 or TRBV6-3 and TRBJ1-2; D unclear. The CDR3 runs 13 residues. Germline CDR1 MNHEY, CDR2 SVGEGT. With 4 bases removed from V and 2 bases from J, the gap between germline ends came to 8 bases. The CDR3 loop reads CASSFVENYGYTF. The DNA of the CDR3 is TGTGCCAGCAGTTTCGTCGAAAACTATGGCTACACCTTC.

V and J are TRBV3-1 and TRBJ1-1, with 7 nucleotides matching TRBD1. V lost 1 base to trimming and J lost 0 bases; unmatched junction nucleotides: 14. Germline-derived CDR1 and CDR2 are LGHDT and YNNKEL (reference sequence). This CDR3 comprises 19 residues. In DNA form, the CDR3 reads TGTGCCAGCAGCCAAGGAAGACAGGGCCTAAGTTATTTGAACACTGAAGCTTTCTTT. This encodes CASSQGRQGLSYLNTEAFF.

This clonotype has only one observation. This clone may be a read error of a much larger clone one base away. V and J are TRBV30 and TRBJ2-1; 8 nucleotides match TRBD2. The CDR3 is 13 residues long. Germline CDR1 is GTSNPN and CDR2 is SVGIG (reference sequence). The J segment lost 11 bases and the V segment lost 3 bases, leaving 9 bases of the junction unmatched. The CDR3 sequence is CAWSGTRWDKQFF. In DNA form, the CDR3 reads TGTGCCTGGAGCGGGACTAGATGGGATAAGCAGTTCTTC. Supplemented by reference TRBV30 and TRBJ2-1, the full variable domain reads SQTIHQWPATLVQPVGSPLSLECTVEGTSNPNLYWYRQAAGRGLQLLFYSVGIGQISSEVPQNLSASRPQDRQFILSSKKLLLSDSGFYLCAWSGTRWDKQFFGPGTRLTVL.

Concerning this clonotype itself: This may arise from a read error, as a much more abundant clone is one base away. V usage is TRBV28 and J usage is TRBJ1-1, with TRBD1 identical over 10 bases. In germline, CDR1 is MDHEN, CDR2 SYDVKM. This CDR3 is 15 amino acids long. The CDR3 spells CAGSFRDRGVTEAFF. The CDR3 coding sequence is TGTGCCGGCAGTTTTCGGGACAGGGGTGTCACTGAAGCTTTCTTT.

Only a few counts were recorded for this clonotype. V usage is TRBV30 and J usage is TRBJ2-7; D remains unclear. The CDR3 extends over 13 amino acids. Germline V gene sequence: CDR1 GTSNPN, CDR2 SVGIG (reference sequence). V was clipped by 2 bases and J by 5 bases, with 13 bases between them. CDR3 bases: TGTGCCTGGAGTTGGGGTATGGGCGACGAGCAGTACTTC. Protein: CAWSWGMGDEQYF.

This clonotype has only a few counts. The chain links TRBV19 to TRBJ2-1; the D is unclear. The V end lost 5 bases, the J end lost 0 bases, and 11 bases lay between the germline ends. Germline CDR1 reads LNHDA; CDR2 reads SQIVND (reference sequence). CDR3 length equals 15 residues. The CDR3 region is CASSPQANSYNEQFF. The CDR3 bases are TGTGCCAGTAGTCCCCAGGCCAACTCCTACAATGAGCAGTTCTTC.